Below, 15 T cell receptor beta chains from the same sample are listed, as sequenced in a study of control samples from healthy donors and cancer patients (dated by TCRdb to about 2020). Library generation was performed with the immunoSEQ multiplex PCR assay. In TCRdb, the immuneACCESS table is reduced to in-frame sequences with V and J assigned. These tables do not hold every clone; where another copy was compared, an unresolved V gene accounts for under half, and the others remain unexplained. Within this sample are 150,000 to 200,000 clones, with roughly 95% of them counted one time only. The ten largest clones represent over 4% of the sample. Sequencing was carried out using blood. The source is a woman aged 55-75 years in good health.

V gene TRBV7-2 combines with J gene TRBJ2-3; D might be TRBD2 (7 bases). The CDR3 is made up of 17 amino acids. V lost 4 bases and J 2 bases, leaving 19 bases between the germline ends. Germline V gene lookup returns CDR1 SGHTA and CDR2 FQGNSA. The CDR3 DNA is TGTGCCAGCAGCTCCCTTCGGGGGAGGGGGTTCACAGATACGCAGTATTTT. Translating it yields CASSSLRGRGFTDTQYF.

The V gene is TRBV7-2, the J gene TRBJ1-6, with a weak D call TRBD1 (6 bases). Germline V gives CDR1 SGHTA, CDR2 FQGNSA. The V and J ends lost 5 bases and 5 bases respectively, with 10 bases between them. The CDR3 is 14 residues long. In DNA form, the CDR3 reads TGTGCCAGCAGCATTACAGGGAATAATTCACCCCTCCACTTT. It yields the protein CASSITGNNSPLHF. Drawing the rest from reference TRBV7-2 and TRBJ1-6, the complete variable domain is GAGVSQSPSNKVTEKGKDVELRCDPISGHTALYWYRQSLGQGLEFLIYFQGNSAPDKSGLPSDRFSAERTGGSVSTLTIQRTQQEDSAVYLCASSITGNNSPLHFGNGTRLTVT.

This clone was counted once. This chain links TRBV15 with TRBJ1-2, with D maybe TRBD1 (6 bases). V was clipped by 2 bases and J by 5 bases, with 18 bases between them. This CDR3 region has 16 residues. The V gene's germline CDR1 is LNHNV and CDR2 YYDKDF (reference sequence). DNA of the CDR3: TGTGCCACCAGCAGACCCTCTACAGGGAGAGGTTATGGCTACACCTTC. This gives the protein CATSRPSTGRGYGYTF.

The chain employs TRBV2 and TRBJ1-1, with a tentative D call TRBD1 (5 bases). There are 15 residues in the CDR3. Germline CDR1 is SNHLY and CDR2 is FYNNEI. V lost 5 bases, J lost 4 bases, and 17 bases lay in between. The CDR3, as DNA: TGTGCCAGCAGTAGGGGCGATGGGAGAATCACTGAAGCTTTCTTT. Its protein is CASSRGDGRITEAFF.

The V call is TRBV27, the J call TRBJ1-1; D unclear. CDR1 MNHEY and CDR2 SMNVEV come from the germline V gene (reference sequence). V lost 6 bases and J lost 0, with 17 bases in between. The CDR3 contains 16 residues. CDR3 coding DNA: TGTGCCAGCAGGTTCCTCTCCAACTCAATGAACACTGAAGCTTTCTTT. Its translation: CASRFLSNSMNTEAFF.

Only one count was recorded for this clone. This rearrangement joins TRBV7-9 to TRBJ1-2, with no clear D. Germline loops: CDR1 SEHNR, CDR2 FQNEAQ (reference sequence). V gave up 1 base and J gave up 8 bases, with 8 bases separating them. CDR3 length equals 12 residues. In DNA form, the CDR3 reads TGTGCCAGCAGCTTAGACAGAGGCGGCTACACCTTC. It yields the protein CASSLDRGGYTF.

V usage is TRBV6-5 and J usage is TRBJ2-1, with D uncertain. This CDR3 is built from 15 residues. The germline V gene has CDR1 MNHEY and CDR2 SVGAGI. Trimming shortened V by 6 bases and J by 3 bases, and 15 bases separated the two germline ends. CDR3 residues: CASRVELSGYNEQFF. The CDR3 bases are TGTGCCAGCAGGGTCGAGCTCAGTGGCTACAATGAGCAGTTCTTC.

The CDR3 loop is CASSPSRSNYGYTF. The CDR3 bases are TGTGCCAGCAGCCCGAGCCGTTCTAACTATGGCTACACCTTC. The rearrangement uses TRBV7-2 and TRBJ1-2; unclear D gene. The germline V gene encodes CDR1 SGHTA and CDR2 FQGNSA. The V end was cut by 5 bases, the J end by 0 bases, with 10 bases between. CDR3 length equals 14 residues.

The chain has TRBV19 and TRBJ2-1; 7 bases match TRBD1. This CDR3 is built from 16 residues. The germline CDR1 and CDR2 sequences are LNHDA and SQIVND (reference sequence). Germline trimming cut 7 bases from V and 8 bases from J; bases unmatched to any gene: 17. The CDR3 reads CASTDEGGKEFYEQFF. The CDR3 DNA sequence: TGTGCCAGTACCGATGAAGGGGGCAAGGAATTCTATGAGCAGTTCTTC.

This rearrangement joins TRBV5-6 to TRBJ2-7; D unclear. The ends were cut back, 0 bases at V and 4 bases at J, with 2 bases in the middle. The CDR3 runs 11 residues. Per the germline V gene, CDR1 is SGHDT and CDR2 is YYEEEE. This chain's CDR3 is CASSLAYEQYF. CDR3 nucleotides: TGTGCCAGCAGCTTGGCTTACGAGCAGTACTTC.

The gene calls are TRBV4-3 and TRBJ2-1, with 9 bases matching TRBD2. The CDR3 is made up of 15 amino acids. Germline V gene data show CDR1 as LGHNA and CDR2 as YSLEER. V dropped 4 bases and J dropped 4; count of bases not matched to a gene: 5. CDR3 in DNA: TGCGCCAGCAGCCGGCTAGCGGGGACTTACAATGAGCAGTTCTTC. Translation: CASSRLAGTYNEQFF.

The chain combines TRBV6-6 with TRBJ1-1; D uncertain. The length of the CDR3 is 16 residues. With 6 bases removed from V and 10 bases from J, the gap between germline ends came to 27 bases. Germline CDR1 MNHNY, CDR2 SVGAGI (reference sequence). In nucleotides, the CDR3 is TGTGCCAGCAGACTACACATGGACGGAGTAGCCTTGAGAGCTTTCTTT. Residues: CASRLHMDGVALRAFF.

The CDR3 protein is CASSPFVVQTNTGELFF. The CDR3 DNA reads as TGTGCCAGCAGCCCCTTCGTTGTTCAGACGAACACCGGGGAGCTGTTTTTT. The gene calls are TRBV7-8 and TRBJ2-2, with unresolved D. The CDR3 length is 17 residues. Germline values: CDR1 SGHVS, CDR2 FQNEAQ. Trimming pared 5 bases from V and 0 bases from J, leaving 16 bases between.

The rearrangement uses TRBV5-1 and TRBJ2-5; D is unresolved. CDR1 SGHRS and CDR2 YFSETQ come from the germline V gene. The V end lost 0 bases, the J end lost 1 base, and 7 bases lay between the germline ends. The CDR3 sequence is 14 residues long. CDR3 protein: CASSLGQSQETQYF. The CDR3 DNA is TGCGCCAGCAGCTTGGGGCAGAGCCAAGAGACCCAGTACTTC.

The J gene is TRBJ1-6, the V gene TRBV14; D is unclear. CDR3 length: 13 residues. CDR1 is SGHDN and CDR2 is FVKESK in the germline V gene. The germline V and J ends were trimmed by 8 bases and 7 bases, with 12 bases remaining between them. The CDR3 here is CASGPKGNSPLHF. DNA for the CDR3: TGTGCCAGCGGCCCTAAGGGAAATTCACCCCTCCACTTT.